Sequencing of this T cell receptor beta chain was carried out in a study of T cells expressing NK-cell markers. The CDR3 covers 16 residues. From its re-call of the 5' RACE reads, TCRdb lists each CDR3 protein once, without DNA. With around 470,000 distinct CDR3 sequences in the sample, the ten largest clones hold 1.4%. The origin of this receptor is a woman aged 45-65 years in good health. The chain uses TRBV12-3 or TRBV12-4 and TRBJ2-1; TCRdb outputs TRBD1, but without DNA this stays unchecked. Sequencing was performed on blood T cells: a sorted CD56 or NKG2C T cell subset, CD4+ or CD8+ T cells, or bulk PBMC T cells (not recorded which). CDR3 region: CASSLDRMSSYNEQFF.